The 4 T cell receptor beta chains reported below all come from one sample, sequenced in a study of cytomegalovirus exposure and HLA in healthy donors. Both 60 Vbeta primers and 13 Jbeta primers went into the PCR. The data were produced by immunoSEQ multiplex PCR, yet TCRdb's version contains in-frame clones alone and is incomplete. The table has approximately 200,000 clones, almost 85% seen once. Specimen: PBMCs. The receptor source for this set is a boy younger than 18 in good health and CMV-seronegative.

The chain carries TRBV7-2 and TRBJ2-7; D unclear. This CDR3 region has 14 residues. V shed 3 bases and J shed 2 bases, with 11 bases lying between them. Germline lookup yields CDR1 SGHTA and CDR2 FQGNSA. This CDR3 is CASSLPGQTYEQYF. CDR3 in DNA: TGTGCCAGCAGCTTGCCAGGCCAAACCTACGAGCAGTACTTC.

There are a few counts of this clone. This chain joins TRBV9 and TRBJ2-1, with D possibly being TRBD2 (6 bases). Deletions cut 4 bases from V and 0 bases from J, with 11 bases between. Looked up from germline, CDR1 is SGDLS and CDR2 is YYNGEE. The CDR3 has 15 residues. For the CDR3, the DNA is TGTGCCAGCAGCACGACCGGGAGCTCCTACAATGAGCAGTTCTTC. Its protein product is CASSTTGSSYNEQFF. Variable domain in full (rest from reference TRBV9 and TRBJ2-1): DSGVTQTPKHLITATGQRVTLRCSPRSGDLSVYWYQQSLDQGLQFLIQYYNGEERAKGNILERFSAQQFPDLHSELNLSSLELGDSALYFCASSTTGSSYNEQFFGPGTRLTVL.

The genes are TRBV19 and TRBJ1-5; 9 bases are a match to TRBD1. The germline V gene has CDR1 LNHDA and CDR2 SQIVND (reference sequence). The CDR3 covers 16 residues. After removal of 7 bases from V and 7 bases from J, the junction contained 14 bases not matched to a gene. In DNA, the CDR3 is TGTGCCAGTATGTCTTCTGAGGGGACAGGGTACCAGCCCCAGCATTTT. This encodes CASMSSEGTGYQPQHF.

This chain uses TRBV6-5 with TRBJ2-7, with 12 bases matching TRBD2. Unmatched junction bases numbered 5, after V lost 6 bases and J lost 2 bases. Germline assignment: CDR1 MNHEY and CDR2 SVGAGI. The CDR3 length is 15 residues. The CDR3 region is CASSPTSGGAYEQYF. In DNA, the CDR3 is TGTGCCAGCAGCCCGACTAGCGGGGGAGCCTACGAGCAGTACTTC.